These 32 T cell receptor beta chains were sequenced from one sample in a study of control samples from healthy donors and cancer patients. The assay was immunoSEQ multiplex PCR, and TCRdb's table has in-frame clones only and misses some. The sample yields roughly 100,000 clones, roughly 90% seen once. Source material: blood. The receptors derive from a human donor in good health. The donor label of this sample is uncertain.

The chain joins TRBV5-1 to TRBJ2-6; D possibly corresponds to TRBD1 (5 bases). V was shortened by 1 base and J by 0 bases, with 20 bases between the two germline ends. CDR1 is SGHRS and CDR2 is YFSETQ in the germline V gene. The CDR3 length is 20 residues. The CDR3 DNA follows: TGCGCCAGCAGCTTGAGGGGCGGTACGCGATTCGACTCTGGGGCCAACGTCCTGACTTTC. Its translation is CASSLRGGTRFDSGANVLTF.

The rearrangement links TRBV6-5 to TRBJ1-2, with TRBD1 matching 8 bases. This CDR3 comprises 15 residues. Germline V gives CDR1 MNHEY, CDR2 SVGAGI. The trim removed 4 bases at V and 1 base at J, leaving 5 bases unmatched. This chain's CDR3 is CASSSDREFNYGYTF. In DNA, the CDR3 is TGTGCCAGCAGTTCGGACAGGGAATTTAACTATGGCTACACCTTC.

The CDR3 DNA reads TGTGCCAGCAGCACCCCCAACAGGGGCCCCAACTATGGCTACACCTTC. This sequence encodes CASSTPNRGPNYGYTF. The V and J genes are TRBV7-2 and TRBJ1-2, with 7 bases matching TRBD1. The germline V gene encodes CDR1 SGHTA and CDR2 FQGNSA. CDR3 size: 16 residues. With 5 bases clipped from V and 2 bases from J, the junction kept 11 bases outside the gene matches.

The gene calls are TRBV15 and TRBJ1-2, with TRBD1 matching over 7 bases. This CDR3 contains 16 residues. J was trimmed by 3 bases and V by 5 bases; bases with no gene match: 12. From germline, CDR1 is LNHNV and CDR2 YYDKDF (reference sequence). For the CDR3, the DNA is TGTGCCACCAGCGAAACATCTGGACAGGTTTACTATGGCTACACCTTC. Encoded protein: CATSETSGQVYYGYTF.

The J gene is TRBJ2-1, the V gene TRBV18; 9 bases fit TRBD1. Germline V lookup: CDR1 KGHSH, CDR2 LQKENI. This CDR3 comprises 14 residues. V was pared by 2 bases and J by 8 bases, with 4 bases of the junction left unmatched. Here the CDR3 DNA reads TGTGCCAGCTCACCAAGGACAGGGGAGGATGAGCAGTTCTTC. Translation gives CASSPRTGEDEQFF.

The CDR3 region has the DNA TGTGCCTGGAGTGTCGGGGACAGATCTGGAAACACCATATATTTT. Protein: CAWSVGDRSGNTIYF. The chain carries TRBV30 and TRBJ1-3; TRBD1 matches at 7 bases. Per the germline V gene, CDR1 is GTSNPN and CDR2 is SVGIG (reference sequence). V was clipped by 0 bases and J by 1 base; unmatched bases: 3. The CDR3 is made up of 15 amino acids.

The V and J genes are TRBV12-5 and TRBJ1-2; D remains unclear. The CDR3 is 14 amino acids. Per the germline V gene, CDR1 is LGHNT and CDR2 is FRNRAP. The V end lost 1 base, the J end lost 1 base, and 7 bases lay between the germline ends. The chain's CDR3 is CASGLGRVNYGYTF. The DNA of the CDR3 is TGTGCTAGTGGTTTGGGGCGGGTTAACTATGGCTACACCTTC. Looking up the rest from reference TRBV12-5 and TRBJ1-2 gives the full variable domain: DARVTQTPRHKVTEMGQEVTMRCQPILGHNTVFWYRQTMMQGLELLAYFRNRAPLDDSGMPKDRFSAEMPDATLATLKIQPSEPRDSAVYFCASGLGRVNYGYTFGSGTRLTVV.

This chain joins TRBV5-6 and TRBJ1-6; D gene uncertain. The germline V gene has CDR1 SGHDT and CDR2 YYEEEE. Deletions cut 0 bases from V and 5 bases from J, with 6 bases between. CDR3 length equals 14 residues. The CDR3 DNA reads TGTGCCAGCAGCTTGGATCCTGATAATTCACCCCTCCACTTT. Translating gives CASSLDPDNSPLHF.

The chain has TRBV9 and TRBJ1-1; TRBD1 aligns across 12 bases. The CDR3 is made up of 18 amino acids. Trimming took 4 bases from V and 5 from J; bases not matched to a gene: 15. The germline V gene has CDR1 SGDLS and CDR2 YYNGEE. The CDR3 loop reads CASSIALGTGGKGTEAFF. The CDR3 nucleotides read TGTGCCAGCAGCATAGCCCTCGGGACAGGGGGCAAAGGGACTGAAGCTTTCTTT. The full variable domain, rest sourced from reference TRBV9 and TRBJ1-1, is DSGVTQTPKHLITATGQRVTLRCSPRSGDLSVYWYQQSLDQGLQFLIQYYNGEERAKGNILERFSAQQFPDLHSELNLSSLELGDSALYFCASSIALGTGGKGTEAFFGQGTRLTVV.

This chain uses TRBV6-5 with TRBJ1-1, with 9 bases matching TRBD1. V lost 4 bases, J lost 8 bases, and 8 bases stayed unmatched. Germline-derived CDR1 and CDR2 are MNHEY and SVGAGI. The CDR3 is 14 residues long. The CDR3 loop is CASSLAHGTGEAFF. CDR3 sequence (DNA): TGTGCCAGCAGTTTAGCACATGGGACAGGGGAAGCTTTCTTT.

V usage is TRBV6-6 and J usage is TRBJ2-6; D is perhaps TRBD1 (6 bases). Trimming shortened V by 4 bases and J by 4 bases, and 11 bases separated the two germline ends. Germline V gives CDR1 MNHNY, CDR2 SVGAGI (reference sequence). This CDR3 comprises 15 residues. CDR3 amino acids: CASSSQGYGANVLTF. The DNA of the CDR3 is TGTGCCAGCAGTTCGCAGGGGTACGGGGCCAACGTCCTGACTTTC.

V gene TRBV12-5 combines with J gene TRBJ1-2; D perhaps matches TRBD1 (5 bases). CDR3 length equals 12 residues. Trimming took off 7 bases at V and 10 bases at J, with 16 bases between the two ends. CDR1 is LGHNT, CDR2 FRNRAP, per germline. Written as DNA, the CDR3 is TGTGCTAGTGCCGGGACTGCCGACGACTACACCTTC. Translated: CASAGTADDYTF.

The V call is TRBV2, the J call TRBJ2-1; D ambiguous. V lost 2 bases and J 4 bases, leaving 12 bases between the germline ends. Germline values: CDR1 SNHLY, CDR2 FYNNEI. The CDR3 consists of 15 residues. The CDR3 sequence is CASSEQNLPYNEQFF. The CDR3 DNA reads TGTGCCAGCAGTGAACAGAATCTACCTTACAATGAGCAGTTCTTC.

The chain couples TRBV7-8 to TRBJ2-1, with TRBD2 matching 11 bases. CDR1 SGHVS and CDR2 FQNEAQ come from the germline V gene. V was clipped by 1 base and J by 8 bases; unmatched bases: 4. This CDR3 is built from 15 residues. The CDR3 DNA reads as TGTGCCAGCAGCTTAGATAGCGGGGGGGCATATGAGCAGTTCTTC. It translates to CASSLDSGGAYEQFF.

The chain uses TRBV3-1 (or the pseudogene TRBV3-2) and TRBJ2-6; D is uncertain. The CDR3 has 14 amino acids. V shed 6 bases and J shed 0 bases, with 6 bases lying between them. Germline CDR1 is LGHDT and CDR2 is YNNKEL (reference sequence). This CDR3 is CASSTYSGANVLTF. CDR3 bases: TGTGCCAGCAGTACATACTCTGGGGCCAACGTCCTGACTTTC.

The rearrangement uses TRBV5-6 and TRBJ1-1; 8 bases align to TRBD1. With 2 bases clipped from V and 10 bases from J, the junction kept 7 bases outside the gene matches. The CDR3 totals 13 residues. Germline V lookup: CDR1 SGHDT, CDR2 YYEEEE. The CDR3 DNA is TGTGCCAGCAGCTTAAGGGGCGGACAGGGAGCTTTCTTT. This codes for CASSLRGGQGAFF.

This chain uses TRBV30 with TRBJ1-6; TRBD1 matches 10 bases. Trimming took 3 bases from V and 12 from J; bases not matched to a gene: 11. CDR3 length: 15 amino acids. CDR1 and CDR2 from the germline V gene are GTSNPN and SVGIG (reference sequence). CDR3 amino acids: CAWRARQGATIPLHF. DNA for the CDR3: TGTGCCTGGAGGGCAAGACAGGGGGCCACTATACCCCTCCACTTT.

CDR3 sequence (DNA): TGCGCCAGCAGCTTGAACAGGGGAGGGCAAGAGACCCAGTACTTC. Encoded protein: CASSLNRGGQETQYF. The chain couples TRBV5-1 to TRBJ2-5, with D tentatively TRBD1 or TRBD2 (7 bases each). Between the trimmed V and J ends, which lost 1 base and 2 bases, there was a span of 12 bases. Germline loops: CDR1 SGHRS, CDR2 YFSETQ. This CDR3 is 15 amino acids long.

V gene TRBV4-1 combines with J gene TRBJ1-3; no clear D gene. The V end was cut by 0 bases, the J end by 0 bases, with 6 bases between. Per the germline V gene, CDR1 is MGHRA and CDR2 is YSYEKL. The CDR3 contains 15 residues. CDR3 nucleotides: TGCGCCAGCAGCCAAGAATTCAGCTCTGGAAACACCATATATTTT. Its translation is CASSQEFSSGNTIYF.

This clone was seen only once. This chain joins TRBV30 and TRBJ1-1; D gene ambiguous. This CDR3 contains 13 residues. The germline V gene has CDR1 GTSNPN and CDR2 SVGIG (reference sequence). Between the trimmed V and J ends, which lost 4 bases and 1 base, there was a span of 10 bases. This CDR3 is CAWTNERNTEAFF. The DNA for the CDR3 is TGTGCCTGGACAAACGAGAGGAACACTGAAGCTTTCTTT.

The rearrangement joins TRBV7-9 to TRBJ1-1; D uncertain. The CDR3 spans 11 residues. V lost 4 bases and J 4 bases, leaving 4 bases between the germline ends. Per germline, CDR1 SEHNR and CDR2 FQNEAQ (reference sequence). The CDR3 DNA sequence: TGTGCCAGCAGCTCTTTCACTGAAGCTTTCTTT. Translated, it gives CASSSFTEAFF.

The V and J genes are TRBV2 and TRBJ2-7; D is ambiguous. Germline loops: CDR1 SNHLY, CDR2 FYNNEI. This CDR3 is built from 14 residues. V was pared by 0 bases and J by 6 bases, with 12 bases between. The DNA for the CDR3 is TGTGCCAGCAGTGAAGCCCCGACTGGTCCCGAGCAGTACTTC. Its translation is CASSEAPTGPEQYF.

The CDR3 sequence is CASSRNPATNEKLFF. CDR3 bases: TGTGCCAGCAGCCGTAACCCTGCAACTAATGAAAAACTGTTTTTT. The chain employs TRBV5-8 and TRBJ1-4; no definite D call. The CDR3 has 15 amino acids. CDR1 and CDR2 (germline): SGHTS, YDEGEE. V dropped 4 bases and J dropped 0 bases, with 10 bases sitting between them.

J is TRBJ2-5 and V is TRBV6-2 or TRBV6-3, with D perhaps assigned TRBD1 or TRBD2 (5 bases each). Germline CDR1 and CDR2: MNHEY and SVGEGT. The CDR3 is 16 residues long. V was cut by 5 bases and J by 2 bases, with 18 bases left in between. The CDR3: CASSPSLGVIQETQYF. DNA for the CDR3: TGTGCCAGCAGTCCCTCTTTGGGGGTCATACAAGAGACCCAGTACTTC.

There are a few counts of this clone. The J gene is TRBJ1-5, the V gene TRBV5-6; D ambiguous. CDR1 is SGHDT and CDR2 is YYEEEE in the germline V gene. V was clipped by 0 bases and J by 7 bases, with 8 bases between them. The CDR3 runs to 13 residues. Written as DNA, the CDR3 is TGTGCCAGCAGCTTGGGGGCGGGACAGCCCCAGCATTTT. Amino acid sequence: CASSLGAGQPQHF.

This rearrangement joins TRBV19 to TRBJ1-5; D is perhaps TRBD1 (5 bases). The germline gives CDR1 LNHDA, CDR2 SQIVND (reference sequence). Trimming removed 1 base from V and 6 bases from J, with 16 bases in between. The CDR3 has 16 amino acids. CDR3 residues: CASSIVLGVGSQPQHF. CDR3 sequence (DNA): TGTGCCAGTAGTATAGTTCTAGGGGTAGGGAGTCAGCCCCAGCATTTT. Drawing the rest from reference TRBV19 and TRBJ1-5, the complete variable domain is DGGITQSPKYLFRKEGQNVTLSCEQNLNHDAMYWYRQDPGQGLRLIYYSQIVNDFQKGDIAEGYSVSREKKESFPLTVTSAQKNPTAFYLCASSIVLGVGSQPQHFGDGTRLSIL.

This clone was seen a few times. The J gene is TRBJ1-2, the V gene TRBV19; 7 nucleotides align to TRBD1. V dropped 6 bases and J dropped 8; count of bases not matched to a gene: 3. Germline CDR1 is LNHDA and CDR2 is SQIVND (reference sequence). This CDR3 spans 11 amino acids. DNA of the CDR3: TGTGCCAGTAGACAGGGGCAAGGCTACACCTTC. Residues: CASRQGQGYTF.

V is TRBV5-5 and J is TRBJ2-2; 7 bases match TRBD1. CDR1 SGHKS and CDR2 YYEKEE come from the germline V gene (reference sequence). V lost 0 bases to trimming and J lost 5 bases; unmatched junction nucleotides: 10. CDR3 length: 17 amino acids. In DNA, the CDR3 is TGTGCCAGCAGCTTGGCCCAAGACAGGGCCCGGACCGGGGAGCTGTTTTTT. Encoded protein: CASSLAQDRARTGELFF.

The chain is built from TRBV6-2 or TRBV6-3 and TRBJ2-1; 7 bases are a match to TRBD2. J lost 9 bases, V lost 5 bases, and 7 bases had no gene match. Germline V gene data show CDR1 as MNHEY and CDR2 as SVGEGT. This CDR3 is 13 amino acids long. The CDR3 loop is CASSTRGRGEQFF. The CDR3 region has the DNA TGTGCCAGCAGTACTCGGGGGAGGGGTGAGCAGTTCTTC.

The V gene is TRBV7-9, the J gene TRBJ2-7; no firm D call. The CDR3 loop spans 11 amino acids. Germline loops: CDR1 SEHNR, CDR2 FQNEAQ (reference sequence). Deletions cut 11 bases from V and 5 bases from J, with 13 bases between. The CDR3 region is CALQWGHEQYF. CDR3 nucleotides: TGTGCCCTACAGTGGGGTCACGAGCAGTACTTC.

The chain uses TRBV25-1 and TRBJ2-2, with D perhaps matching TRBD1 (6 bases). CDR1 and CDR2 (germline): MGHDK, SYGVNS. This CDR3 has 15 amino acids. V lost 1 base and J 6 bases, leaving 12 bases between the germline ends. CDR3 in DNA: TGTGCCAGCAGTGAATTCGAGGGGGAATCCGGGGAGCTGTTTTTT. This codes for CASSEFEGESGELFF.

V usage is TRBV27 and J usage is TRBJ2-5; possible D gene TRBD2, 5 bases. V was shortened by 3 bases and J by 4 bases, with 6 bases between the two germline ends. CDR3 length equals 12 residues. The germline V gene encodes CDR1 MNHEY and CDR2 SMNVEV (reference sequence). CDR3 nucleotide sequence: TGTGCCAGCAGTTTTGCGGGAGAGACCCAGTACTTC. Its translation is CASSFAGETQYF.